Below, 3 T cell receptor beta chains from the same sample are listed, as sequenced in a study of technical replicates of blood from a handful of donors (dated by TCRdb to the late 2010s). Library creation used the immunoSEQ multiplex PCR assay. Entries here come from immuneACCESS through TCRdb and include only in-frame sequences with V and J called. Some clones fail to appear in such tables; in the studies checked, an unresolved V gene covers under half of the shortfall, and the cause of the remainder is unknown. Across this sample there are around 80,000 clones, with 95% to 98% seen only once. The ten largest clonotypes hold less than 0.25% of the sample. The specimen sequenced was T cells isolated from PBMCs. The receptors stem from a human donor in good health.

A single count supports this clone. The chain links TRBV27 to TRBJ2-1; TRBD2 might be the D (5 bases). The germline CDR1 and CDR2 sequences are MNHEY and SMNVEV (reference sequence). The CDR3 covers 15 residues. V lost 6 bases and J lost 5, with 17 bases in between. CDR3 nucleotides: TGTGCCAGCAGCCTCACCCGAAAACTAGACAATGAGCAGTTCTTC. Translated: CASSLTRKLDNEQFF.

This clone was seen a few times. The rearrangement uses TRBV9 and TRBJ2-3; TRBD1 might be the D (5 bases). V lost 1 base to trimming and J lost 0 bases, with 9 bases between them. The germline V gene has CDR1 SGDLS and CDR2 YYNGEE. The CDR3 is made up of 15 amino acids. CDR3 DNA sequence: TGTGCCAGCAGCGTACGCCCAGGGAGCACAGATACGCAGTATTTT. Translated, it gives CASSVRPGSTDTQYF.

This rearrangement joins TRBV7-8 to TRBJ2-2, with D possibly matching TRBD2 (6 bases). The CDR3 has 16 residues. Trimming removed 3 bases at V and 1 base at J, with 12 bases between. The germline CDR1 and CDR2 sequences are SGHVS and FQNEAQ. This CDR3 reads CASSFGLIGNTGELFF. CDR3 DNA: TGTGCCAGCAGCTTCGGACTAATCGGGAACACCGGGGAGCTGTTTTTT.